These 27 T cell receptor beta chains were sequenced from one sample in a study of blood T cell repertoires in COVID-19. Produced via immunoSEQ multiplex PCR; TCRdb's table is partial and in-frame only. Seen here are about 78,000 clones, over 70% observed once, and the top ten hold around 9.4%. Material: peripheral blood. These receptors came from a human donor in a cohort sampled during active COVID-19.

This clone was counted between two and nine times. The V and J genes are TRBV18 and TRBJ1-1; D not certain. The V gene lost 4 bases and the J gene lost 7 bases, with 13 bases spanning the gap. Per germline, CDR1 KGHSH and CDR2 LQKENI. This CDR3 has 13 amino acids. The CDR3 sequence: CASSRDNGDEAFF. CDR3 DNA: TGTGCCAGCTCACGTGACAATGGCGATGAAGCTTTCTTT.

CDR3 region: CAISVGQDRGAEQYF. The CDR3 bases are TGTGCCATCAGTGTCGGACAGGATCGAGGCGCCGAGCAGTACTTC. V gene TRBV10-3 combines with J gene TRBJ2-7, with 7 bases identical to TRBD1. With V trimmed by 4 bases and J by 6 bases, 12 bases remained unmatched. In germline, CDR1 is ENHRY, CDR2 SYGVKD. The CDR3 covers 15 residues.

The V call is TRBV9, the J call TRBJ2-5, with D possibly matching TRBD1 (6 bases). The CDR3 is 13 amino acids. The germline V gene encodes CDR1 SGDLS and CDR2 YYNGEE. V was trimmed by 1 base and J by 5 bases, leaving 9 bases between them. The CDR3 nucleotides read TGTGCCAGCAGCGTACAGGGGTGGGAGACCCAGTACTTC. It translates to CASSVQGWETQYF.

This clone was observed a handful of times. V and J are TRBV28 and TRBJ2-7; TRBD2 matches at 7 bases. J gave up 4 bases and V 7 bases, and 4 bases lay outside the gene matches. Germline V gene data show CDR1 as MDHEN and CDR2 as SYDVKM. The CDR3 is 12 amino acids. The CDR3 DNA is TGTGCCAGCACCCACGGGGGGTACGAGCAGTACTTC. It translates to CASTHGGYEQYF.

V gene TRBV12-3 or TRBV12-4 combines with J gene TRBJ1-3, with 7 positions matching TRBD1. Trimming removed 5 bases from V and 8 bases from J; junction bases left unmatched: 6. This CDR3 contains 13 residues. CDR3 coding DNA: TGTGCCAGCAGTCTGACAGGGACGGACACCATATATTTT. It specifies CASSLTGTDTIYF.

The V and J genes are TRBV7-2 and TRBJ2-5, with a weak D call TRBD1 (6 bases). Germline V gene sequence: CDR1 SGHTA, CDR2 FQGNSA. This CDR3 comprises 13 residues. V lost 1 base and J 5 bases, leaving 8 bases between the germline ends. The CDR3 nucleotides are TGTGCCAGCAGCTTAGACAGGGTGGAGACCCAGTACTTC. Its protein is CASSLDRVETQYF.

The rearrangement joins TRBV2 to TRBJ2-2; D is possibly TRBD1 (6 bases). Germline V gene lookup returns CDR1 SNHLY and CDR2 FYNNEI. Deletions cut 3 bases from V and 4 bases from J, with 9 bases between. This CDR3 contains 14 residues. CDR3 sequence reads: CASSDTGRTGELFF. In nucleotides, the CDR3 is TGTGCCAGCAGTGATACAGGGCGCACCGGGGAGCTGTTTTTT.

This clone was observed once. CDR3 nucleotides: TGCGCCAGCAGGTTCATAGCGGGGGCCCTCTACGAGCAGTACTTC. Amino acids: CASRFIAGALYEQYF. The rearrangement joins TRBV5-1 to TRBJ2-7; 9 bases match TRBD2. The CDR3 is 15 residues long. The V gene's germline CDR1 is SGHRS and CDR2 YFSETQ. The junction had 9 bases not matched to a gene; V was cut back by 5 bases and J by 3 bases.

The chain recombines TRBV11-2 with TRBJ2-7; TRBD2 might be the D (6 bases). CDR1 and CDR2 (germline): SGHAT, FQNNGV. With 1 base removed from V and 5 bases from J, the gap between germline ends came to 15 bases. The CDR3 totals 15 residues. This CDR3 reads CASSLVFGGNDEQYF. The CDR3 bases are TGTGCCAGCAGCTTAGTATTTGGAGGGAACGACGAGCAGTACTTC.

CDR3 in amino acids: CASKYRDRNEKLFF. The CDR3 region has the DNA TGTGCCAGCAAATATCGGGACAGAAATGAAAAACTGTTTTTT. V and J are TRBV6-6 and TRBJ1-4, with 7 bases aligning to TRBD1. Germline values: CDR1 MNHNY, CDR2 SVGAGI (reference sequence). The CDR3 extends over 14 amino acids. V gave up 7 bases and J gave up 5 bases; unmatched junction bases: 7.

This chain uses TRBV7-9 with TRBJ1-1, with D possibly TRBD1 on 5 matching bases. The V end was cut by 0 bases, the J end by 0 bases, with 11 bases between. Looked up from germline, CDR1 is SEHNR and CDR2 is FQNEAQ (reference sequence). CDR3 length: 16 residues. The CDR3: CASSLAYGGMNTEAFF. In nucleotides, the CDR3 is TGTGCCAGCAGCTTAGCCTACGGGGGTATGAACACTGAAGCTTTCTTT.

The V call is TRBV4-1, the J call TRBJ1-4; no firm D call. Germline-derived CDR1 and CDR2 are MGHRA and YSYEKL. The CDR3 is 15 residues long. V lost 2 bases and J lost 7, with 14 bases in between. CDR3: CASSQHGLMGEKLFF. CDR3 nucleotides: TGCGCCAGCAGCCAACACGGACTGATGGGTGAAAAACTGTTTTTT.

The V call is TRBV28, the J call TRBJ2-7, with 8 bases matching TRBD1. After removal of 5 bases from V and 3 bases from J, the junction contained 6 bases not matched to a gene. The CDR3 length is 14 residues. Germline lookup yields CDR1 MDHEN and CDR2 SYDVKM. The CDR3 is CASSVGQGGYEQYF. The CDR3 DNA reads TGTGCCAGCAGTGTCGGACAGGGCGGCTACGAGCAGTACTTC.

The gene calls are TRBV12-2 and TRBJ2-1; the D call of TRBD1 is as the table states it, not checked on the DNA. TRBV12-2 is marked as a pseudogene. The CDR3 has 17 residues. The CDR3: CASRSPGTGNRCNEQFF. The CDR3 nucleotides read TGTGCAAGTCGCTCACCCGGGACAGGGAACCGGTGCAATGAGCAGTTCTTC.

The chain uses TRBV25-1 and TRBJ2-7, with 7 bases matching TRBD2. The CDR3 length is 15 residues. V lost 1 base, J lost 6 bases, and 9 bases stayed unmatched. The germline V gene encodes CDR1 MGHDK and CDR2 SYGVNS. DNA of the CDR3: TGTGCCAGCAGTGAATGGGGGGGGAGGAGGGCCGAGCAGTACTTC. Translation gives CASSEWGGRRAEQYF.

The rearrangement uses TRBV6-1 and TRBJ2-7, with 10 bases identical to TRBD1. J gave up 4 bases and V 3 bases, and 3 bases lay outside the gene matches. This CDR3 spans 14 amino acids. The germline CDR1 and CDR2 sequences are MNHNS and SASEGT. CDR3 in amino acids: CASSEDRGWYEQYF. In DNA, the CDR3 is TGTGCCAGCAGTGAGGACAGGGGGTGGTACGAGCAGTACTTC.

This clone showed up just a few times. This chain joins TRBV2 and TRBJ1-6, with D hard to call. The V gene lost 2 bases and the J gene lost 7 bases, with 12 bases spanning the gap. This CDR3 is 15 amino acids long. The V gene's germline CDR1 is SNHLY and CDR2 FYNNEI. The CDR3: CASSESSIRNSPLHF. CDR3 DNA sequence: TGTGCCAGCAGTGAAAGCTCCATTCGCAATTCACCCCTCCACTTT. Full variable domain (remainder filled in from reference TRBV2 and TRBJ1-6): EPEVTQTPSHQVTQMGQEVILRCVPISNHLYFYWYRQILGQKVEFLVSFYNNEISEKSEIFDDQFSVERPDGSNFTLKIRSTKLEDSAMYFCASSESSIRNSPLHFGNGTRLTVT.

The genes are TRBV6-5 and TRBJ1-2, with D tentatively TRBD1 (6 bases). V was trimmed by 10 bases and J by 1 base, leaving 13 bases between them. The CDR3 runs to 13 residues. Germline lookup yields CDR1 MNHEY and CDR2 SVGAGI. CDR3 residues: CAIQTGDNYGYTF. CDR3 bases: TGTGCCATCCAGACAGGAGATAACTATGGCTACACCTTC.

V and J are TRBV7-8 and TRBJ2-2; maybe TRBD1 (5 bases). The CDR3 is 14 residues long. With 1 base removed from V and 8 bases from J, the gap between germline ends came to 11 bases. The germline V gene encodes CDR1 SGHVS and CDR2 FQNEAQ. The CDR3 region has the DNA TGTGCCAGCAGCTTAGTTTCAGGGAATGGGGAGCTGTTTTTT. Amino acids: CASSLVSGNGELFF.

CDR3 sequence reads: CASSLGGLSITDTQYF. The CDR3 nucleotides are TGTGCCAGCAGCTTAGGGGGACTAAGCATCACAGATACGCAGTATTTT. The genes are TRBV7-2 and TRBJ2-3; 7 positions agree with TRBD2. This CDR3 is 16 amino acids long. Losses at the gene ends were 1 base for V and 2 bases for J; bases not matched to a gene: 6. Looked up from germline, CDR1 is SGHTA and CDR2 is FQGNSA. Looking up the rest from reference TRBV7-2 and TRBJ2-3 gives the full variable domain: GAGVSQSPSNKVTEKGKDVELRCDPISGHTALYWYRQSLGQGLEFLIYFQGNSAPDKSGLPSDRFSAERTGGSVSTLTIQRTQQEDSAVYLCASSLGGLSITDTQYFGPGTRLTVL.

The rearrangement joins TRBV7-2 to TRBJ2-7; 12 bases are shared with TRBD2. V was pared by 5 bases and J by 0 bases, with 8 bases of the junction left unmatched. Germline values: CDR1 SGHTA, CDR2 FQGNSA. This CDR3 contains 17 residues. CDR3 sequence: CASSATSGGRSSYEQYF. The CDR3 DNA sequence: TGTGCCAGCAGCGCGACTAGCGGGGGCCGGAGCTCCTACGAGCAGTACTTC.

V usage is TRBV18 and J usage is TRBJ1-3; D not certain. V was cut by 3 bases and J by 3 bases, with 6 bases left in between. Germline V gene data show CDR1 as KGHSH and CDR2 as LQKENI. The CDR3 is 13 residues long. DNA of the CDR3: TGTGCCAGCTCACCCGGGGTTGGAAACACCATATATTTT. It is translated as CASSPGVGNTIYF. Full variable domain (rest looked up from reference TRBV18 and TRBJ1-3): NAGVMQNPRHLVRRRGQEARLRCSPMKGHSHVYWYRQLPEEGLKFMVYLQKENIIDESGMPKERFSAEFPKEGPSILRIQQVVRGDSAAYFCASSPGVGNTIYFGEGSWLTVV.

This chain links TRBV5-1 with TRBJ1-6, with D tentatively TRBD1 (6 bases). The CDR3 is 17 amino acids. Germline CDR1 reads SGHRS; CDR2 reads YFSETQ. Trimming removed 4 bases from V and 5 bases from J, with 19 bases in between. The CDR3 DNA sequence: TGCGCCAGCAGCCAGGCACCCAGGGGAAGGGATAATTCACCCCTCCACTTT. Amino acid sequence: CASSQAPRGRDNSPLHF.

The rearrangement links TRBV6-5 to TRBJ2-7; D possibly corresponds to TRBD1 (5 bases). CDR3 length: 12 residues. Germline CDR1 is MNHEY and CDR2 is SVGAGI. V lost 5 bases to trimming and J lost 6 bases, with 11 bases between them. CDR3 nucleotides: TGTGCCAGCAGTAGGGGCCGTTCCGAGCAGTACTTC. This gives the protein CASSRGRSEQYF.

J is TRBJ1-3 and V is TRBV7-9; D ambiguous. Germline V lookup: CDR1 SEHNR, CDR2 FQNEAQ (reference sequence). This CDR3 region has 13 residues. The germline V and J ends were trimmed by 5 bases and 3 bases, with 8 bases remaining between them. The CDR3 region has the DNA TGTGCCAGCAGCCTACTAGGTGGAAACACCATATATTTT. Translation: CASSLLGGNTIYF.

This chain joins TRBV3-1 (or the pseudogene TRBV3-2) and TRBJ1-2; 7 nucleotides agree with TRBD1. The CDR3 is made up of 16 amino acids. The V gene end was trimmed by 0 bases and the J gene end by 0 bases; junction bases not matched to a gene: 4. Looked up from germline, CDR1 is LGHDT and CDR2 is YNNKEL (reference sequence). The CDR3 bases are TGTGCCAGCAGCCAAGAGTGGGACAGAGCTAACTATGGCTACACCTTC. Translating it yields CASSQEWDRANYGYTF.

This chain connects TRBV28 to TRBJ2-7; no clear D. Trimming took off 5 bases at V and 2 bases at J, with 10 bases between the two ends. From germline, CDR1 is MDHEN and CDR2 SYDVKM. The CDR3 totals 13 residues. The CDR3: CASSRAVPYEQYF. CDR3 coding DNA: TGTGCCAGCAGTCGTGCAGTCCCCTACGAGCAGTACTTC.